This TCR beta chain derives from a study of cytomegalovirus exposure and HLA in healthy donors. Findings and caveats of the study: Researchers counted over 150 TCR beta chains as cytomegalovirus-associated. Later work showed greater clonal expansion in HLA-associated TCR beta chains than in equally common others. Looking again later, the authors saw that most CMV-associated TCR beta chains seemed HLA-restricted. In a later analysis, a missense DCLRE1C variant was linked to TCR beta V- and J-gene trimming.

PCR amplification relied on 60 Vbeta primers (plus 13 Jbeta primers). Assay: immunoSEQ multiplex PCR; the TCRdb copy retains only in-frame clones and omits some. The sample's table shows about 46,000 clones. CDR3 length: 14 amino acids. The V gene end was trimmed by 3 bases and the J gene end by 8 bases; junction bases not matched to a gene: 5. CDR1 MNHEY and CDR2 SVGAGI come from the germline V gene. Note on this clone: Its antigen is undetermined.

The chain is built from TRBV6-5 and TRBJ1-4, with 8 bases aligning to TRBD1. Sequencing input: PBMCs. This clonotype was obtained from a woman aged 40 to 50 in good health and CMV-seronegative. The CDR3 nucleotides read TGTGCCAGCAGTTATGGGACAGGTCGCGAAAAACTGTTTTTT. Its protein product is CASSYGTGREKLFF.